This T cell receptor beta chain was identified during a study of metastatic and nonmetastatic thyroid tumors. All patients were untreated before thyroid surgery. The V segment lost 0 bases and the J segment 4 bases; nucleotides outside the gene matches: 7. CDR3 size: 16 residues. The V gene's germline CDR1 is SGHRS and CDR2 YFSETQ. Original processing methods: Using the CDR3 differences seen across clinicopathological groups, the authors built a distant-metastasis classifier for papillary thyroid cancer, which was meant to discriminate distant-metastatic patients. TCRdb reanalyzed the PCR reads with MiXCR. These V and J calls are TCRdb output, not the study's own analysis. The repertoire includes approximately 8,000 clones, approximately 23% of them detected once, and roughly a quarter sits in the top ten. This clone was counted at least ten times.

The clonotype was recovered from a female donor with papillary thyroid cancer or a benign thyroid nodule (not recorded which). Some clones in this sample may be carry-over from other donors' samples. V and J are TRBV5-1 and TRBJ2-3; TRBD1 agrees at 8 bases. The sample consisted of tumor tissue. CDR3 region: CASSLVGRGQADTQYF. CDR3 nucleotide sequence: TGCGCCAGCAGCTTGGTAGGCAGGGGGCAGGCAGATACGCAGTATTTT. Filled out from reference TRBV5-1 and TRBJ2-3, the complete variable domain reads KAGVTQTPRYLIKTRGQQVTLSCSPISGHRSVSWYQQTPGQGLQFLFEYFSETQRNKGNFPGRFSGRQFSNSRSEMNVSTLELGDSALYLCASSLVGRGQADTQYFGPGTRLTVL.